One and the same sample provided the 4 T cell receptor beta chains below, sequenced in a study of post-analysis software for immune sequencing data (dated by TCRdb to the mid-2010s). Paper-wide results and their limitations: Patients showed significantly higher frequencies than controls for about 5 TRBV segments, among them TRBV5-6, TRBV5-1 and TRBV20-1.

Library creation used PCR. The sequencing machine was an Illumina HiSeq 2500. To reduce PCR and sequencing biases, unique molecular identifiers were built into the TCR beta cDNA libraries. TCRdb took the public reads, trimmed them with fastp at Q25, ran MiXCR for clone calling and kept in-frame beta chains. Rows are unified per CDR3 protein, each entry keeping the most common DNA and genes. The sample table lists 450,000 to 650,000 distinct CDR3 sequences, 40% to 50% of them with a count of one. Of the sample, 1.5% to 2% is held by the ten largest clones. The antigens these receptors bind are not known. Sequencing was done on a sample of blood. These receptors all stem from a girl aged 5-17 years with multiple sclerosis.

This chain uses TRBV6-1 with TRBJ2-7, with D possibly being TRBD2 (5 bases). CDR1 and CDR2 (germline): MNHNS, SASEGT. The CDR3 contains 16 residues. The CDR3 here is CVGSDKAGVGSYEQYF. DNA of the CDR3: TGTGTCGGCAGTGATAAGGCCGGGGTTGGTTCCTACGAGCAGTACTTC.

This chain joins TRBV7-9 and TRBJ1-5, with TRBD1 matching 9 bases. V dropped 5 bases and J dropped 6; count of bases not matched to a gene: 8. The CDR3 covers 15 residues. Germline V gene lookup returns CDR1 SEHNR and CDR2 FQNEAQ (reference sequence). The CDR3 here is CASSQQGASGQPQHF. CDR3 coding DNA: TGTGCCAGCAGCCAACAGGGGGCGTCGGGTCAGCCCCAGCATTTT.

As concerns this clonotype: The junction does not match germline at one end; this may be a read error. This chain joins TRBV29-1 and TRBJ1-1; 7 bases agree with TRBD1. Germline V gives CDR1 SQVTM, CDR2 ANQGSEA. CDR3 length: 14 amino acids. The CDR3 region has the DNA TGCAGCGCCTCACCAGGGGGGGGGAACACTGAGGCTTTCTTT. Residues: CSASPGGGNTEAFF.

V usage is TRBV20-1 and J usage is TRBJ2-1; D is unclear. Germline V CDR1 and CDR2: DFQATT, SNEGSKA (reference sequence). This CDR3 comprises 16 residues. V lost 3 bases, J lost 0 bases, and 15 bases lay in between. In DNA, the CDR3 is TGCAGTGCTAGCACTCCTGGTGGTAGCTCCTACAATGAGCAGTTCTTC. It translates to CSASTPGGSSYNEQFF.